This T cell receptor beta chain came from a study of blood T cell repertoires in COVID-19. Study details: Some COVID-19 samples were acute and others convalescent; all came from the United States, Italy and Spain. T cells, B-cell-depleted T cells, or PBMCs provided the cDNA or gDNA that served as material.

Germline values: CDR1 MRHNA, CDR2 SNTAGT. There are 15 residues in the CDR3. The V end lost 9 bases, the J end lost 1 base, and 16 bases lay between the germline ends. This clone showed up just a few times. Source study methods: Amplification of reference gene primers provided the estimated nucleated cell counts. Profiling relied on immunoSEQ multiplex PCR, and the TCRdb table lists in-frame clones only, not all of them. V and J calls and clone size are given by that table; D and trimming were obtained from the DNA. Among 99,000 or so clones, about 87% were seen once, and the ten largest hold roughly 15%.

Sequences were obtained from peripheral blood. This clonotype was obtained from a man over 45 with acute or convalescent COVID-19. The genes are TRBV6-4 and TRBJ2-1, with D perhaps matching TRBD1 (6 bases). The DNA for the CDR3 is TGTGCCAGTTCCCTACAGGGAGAGTCCTACAATGAGCAGTTCTTC. It codes for CASSLQGESYNEQFF.